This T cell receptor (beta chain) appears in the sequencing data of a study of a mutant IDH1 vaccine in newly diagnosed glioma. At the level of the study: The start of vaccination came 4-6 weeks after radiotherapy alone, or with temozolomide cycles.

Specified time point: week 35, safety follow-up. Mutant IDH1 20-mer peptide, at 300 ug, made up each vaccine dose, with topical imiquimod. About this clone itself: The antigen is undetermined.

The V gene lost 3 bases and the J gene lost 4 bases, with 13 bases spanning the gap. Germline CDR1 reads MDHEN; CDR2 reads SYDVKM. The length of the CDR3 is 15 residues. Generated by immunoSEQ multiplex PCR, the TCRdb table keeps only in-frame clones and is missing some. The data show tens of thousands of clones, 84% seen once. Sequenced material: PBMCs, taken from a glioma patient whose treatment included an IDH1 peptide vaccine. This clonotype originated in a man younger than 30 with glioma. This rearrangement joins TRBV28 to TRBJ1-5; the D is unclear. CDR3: CASSLAGIRNQPQHF. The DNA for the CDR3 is TGTGCCAGCAGTTTGGCAGGTATACGGAATCAGCCCCAGCATTTT. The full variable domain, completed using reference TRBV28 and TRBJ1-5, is DVKVTQSSRYLVKRTGEKVFLECVQDMDHENMFWYRQDPGLGLRLIYFSYDVKMKEKGDIPEGYSVSREKKERFSLILESASTNQTSMYLCASSLAGIRNQPQHFGDGTRLSIL.